This T cell receptor (beta chain) was obtained from a study of CD8 T cells in Susac syndrome. Trimming shortened V by 2 bases and J by 4 bases, and 6 bases separated the two germline ends. The CDR3 is 13 amino acids. CDR1 and CDR2 (germline): MNHNS, SASEGT. RNA was extracted with the RNeasy kit, and a quantity of 0.5 to 1 ug was reverse transcribed using random hexamers. Coverage of TCR beta CDR3 amplification by immunoSEQ multiplex PCR extended to 54 Vbeta and 13 Jbeta. TCRdb passed the immunoSEQ multiplex PCR reads through MiXCR, listing each CDR3 protein once. The profile shows 130,000 or so distinct CDR3 sequences, roughly 94% of them singletons. Healthy donors were controls matched for age and sex.

Sequenced: CD4+ T cells from PBMCs. V is TRBV6-1 and J is TRBJ1-3; D not resolved. The source is a human donor in good health. Here the CDR3 DNA reads TGTGCCAGCAGTGAATTGAGGGGAAACACCATATATTTT. This gives the protein CASSELRGNTIYF.